A selection of T cell receptor beta chains follows, all from one sample in a study of T cells in Graves' hyperthyroidism and ophthalmopathy. From the multiplex PCR reads, TCRdb called clonotypes with MiXCR, one entry per CDR3 protein. This table holds 600,000 or so distinct CDR3 sequences, 35% to 55% found once. The sample consisted of peripheral blood or thyroid tissue (not recorded which). The receptors shown here come from a woman between 18 and 30 years old with Graves' hyperthyroidism. Both conserved end residues are part of each CDR3. The D gene is left open where the match is weak. Rows may omit the clone size; those that give it use once, few, many or a size class.

J: TRBJ2-5; size: few; D: -; V: TRBV12-5; CDR3: CASGLGRDQETQYF; DNA: TGTGCTAGTGGTTTGGGTAGGGATCAAGAGACCCAGTACTTC
J: TRBJ1-3; size: -; D: TRBD1; V: TRBV19; CDR3: CASTSTGTGIGNTIYF; DNA: TGTGCCAGTACGTCAACCGGGACAGGAATTGGAAACACCATATATTTT
J: TRBJ2-7; size: -; D: TRBD2; V: TRBV2; CDR3: CASRTGTSGSYEQYF; DNA: TGTGCCAGCAGGACCGGGACTAGCGGATCCTACGAGCAGTACTTC
J: TRBJ1-2; size: few; D: -; V: TRBV19; CDR3: CASSGPWEGFGYTF; DNA: TGTGCCAGTAGTGGTCCTTGGGAAGGGTTTGGCTACACCTTC
J: TRBJ1-2; size: once; D: TRBD1; V: TRBV29-1; CDR3: CSVEDHFGQAQGGYTF; DNA: TGCAGCGTTGAAGATCATTTCGGACAGGCCCAGGGTGGCTACACCTTC
J: TRBJ1-3; size: -; D: -; V: TRBV2; CDR3: CASSGTAAGNSIYF; DNA: TGTGCCAGCAGTGGGACAGCGGCTGGAAACAGCATATATTTT
J: TRBJ2-2; size: -; D: TRBD2; V: TRBV20-1; CDR3: CSARGGRATGELFF; DNA: TGCAGTGCTAGGGGCGGGAGGGCCACCGGGGAGCTGTTTTTT
J: TRBJ2-7; size: -; D: TRBD1; V: TRBV7-2; CDR3: CASRRPGTGVDEQYF; DNA: TGTGCCAGCAGACGCCCGGGAACAGGGGTAGATGAGCAGTACTTC
J: TRBJ2-7; size: -; D: TRBD1; V: TRBV12-5; CDR3: CASGPQGAQEQYF; DNA: TGTGCTAGTGGACCCCAGGGGGCTCAGGAGCAGTACTTC
J: TRBJ1-2; size: -; D: -; V: TRBV29-1; CDR3: CSVRDTLAGNYGYTF; DNA: TGCAGCGTCCGGGACACTCTGGCGGGTAACTATGGCTACACCTTC
J: TRBJ1-5; size: many; D: TRBD1; V: TRBV29-1; CDR3: CSAGTGGDGQPQHF; DNA: TGCAGCGCCGGGACAGGGGGCGACGGTCAGCCCCAGCATTTT